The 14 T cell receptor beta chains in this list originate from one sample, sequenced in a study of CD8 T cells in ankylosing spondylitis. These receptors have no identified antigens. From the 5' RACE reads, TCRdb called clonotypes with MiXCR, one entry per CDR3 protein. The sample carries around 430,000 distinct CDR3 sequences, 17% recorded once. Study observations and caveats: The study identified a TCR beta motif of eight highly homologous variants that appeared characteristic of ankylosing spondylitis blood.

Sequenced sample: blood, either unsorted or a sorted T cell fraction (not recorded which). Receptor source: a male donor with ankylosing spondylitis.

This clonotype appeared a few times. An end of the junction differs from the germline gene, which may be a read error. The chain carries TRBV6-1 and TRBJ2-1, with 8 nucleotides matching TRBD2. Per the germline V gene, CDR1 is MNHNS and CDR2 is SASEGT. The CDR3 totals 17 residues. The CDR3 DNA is TGTGCCAGCAGTGAACTTGTTCTAGCGGGTTATTACACTGAGCAGTTCTTC. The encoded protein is CASSELVLAGYYTEQFF.

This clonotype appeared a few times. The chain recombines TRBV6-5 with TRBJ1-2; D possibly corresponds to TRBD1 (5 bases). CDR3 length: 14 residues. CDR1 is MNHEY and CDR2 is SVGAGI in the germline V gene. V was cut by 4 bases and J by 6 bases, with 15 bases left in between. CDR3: CASSSVGTSHGYTF. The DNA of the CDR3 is TGTGCCAGCAGTTCAGTCGGGACGTCGCATGGCTACACCTTC.

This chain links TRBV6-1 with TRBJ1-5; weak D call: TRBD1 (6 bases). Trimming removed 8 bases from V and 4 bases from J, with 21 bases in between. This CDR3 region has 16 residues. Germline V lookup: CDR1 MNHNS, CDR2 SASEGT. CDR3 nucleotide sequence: TGTGCCAGCGAGGGGGGCGTAGGCGTCGGGAATCAGCCCCAGCATTTT. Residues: CASEGGVGVGNQPQHF.

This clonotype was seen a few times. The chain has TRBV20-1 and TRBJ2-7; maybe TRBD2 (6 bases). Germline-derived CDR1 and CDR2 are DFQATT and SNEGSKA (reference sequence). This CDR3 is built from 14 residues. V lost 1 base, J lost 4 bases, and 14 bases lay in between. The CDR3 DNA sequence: TGCAGTGCTAGAGTTGGGACTCCTCCTTACGAGCAGTACTTC. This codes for CSARVGTPPYEQYF.

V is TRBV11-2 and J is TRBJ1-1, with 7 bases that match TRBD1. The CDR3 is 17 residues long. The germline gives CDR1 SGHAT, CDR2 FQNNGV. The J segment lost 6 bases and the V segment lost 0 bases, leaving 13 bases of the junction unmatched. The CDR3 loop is CASSLDQPPRGFAEAFF. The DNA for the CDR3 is TGTGCCAGCAGCTTAGACCAACCACCCAGGGGGTTCGCTGAAGCTTTCTTT.

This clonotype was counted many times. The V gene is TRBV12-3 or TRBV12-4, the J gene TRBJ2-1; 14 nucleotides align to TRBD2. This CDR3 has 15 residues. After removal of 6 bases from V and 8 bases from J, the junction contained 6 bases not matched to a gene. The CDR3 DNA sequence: TGTGCCAGCAGCCCCGGGACTAGCGGGAGCCATGAGCAGTTCTTC. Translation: CASSPGTSGSHEQFF.

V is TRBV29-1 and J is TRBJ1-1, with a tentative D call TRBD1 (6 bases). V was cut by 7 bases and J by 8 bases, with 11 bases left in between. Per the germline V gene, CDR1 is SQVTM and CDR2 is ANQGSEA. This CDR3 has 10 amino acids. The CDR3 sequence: CSAIGQEAFF. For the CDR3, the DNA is TGCAGCGCCATTGGACAGGAAGCTTTCTTT.

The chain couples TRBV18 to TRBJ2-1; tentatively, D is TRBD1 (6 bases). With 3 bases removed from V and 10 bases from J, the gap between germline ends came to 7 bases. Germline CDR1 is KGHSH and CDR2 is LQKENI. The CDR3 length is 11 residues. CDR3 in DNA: TGTGCCAGCTCACCTACAGGGGAGCAGTTCTTC. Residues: CASSPTGEQFF.

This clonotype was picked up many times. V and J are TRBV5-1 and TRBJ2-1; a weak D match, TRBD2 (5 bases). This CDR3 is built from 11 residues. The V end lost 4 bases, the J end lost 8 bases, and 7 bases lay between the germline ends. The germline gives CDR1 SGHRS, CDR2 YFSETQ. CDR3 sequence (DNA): TGCGCCAGCAGCGGGCGGGATGAGCAGTTCTTC. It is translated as CASSGRDEQFF.

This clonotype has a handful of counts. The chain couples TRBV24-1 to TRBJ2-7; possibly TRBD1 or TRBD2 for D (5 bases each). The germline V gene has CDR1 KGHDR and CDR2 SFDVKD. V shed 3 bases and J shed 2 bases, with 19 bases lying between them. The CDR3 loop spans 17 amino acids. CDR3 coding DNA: TGTGCCACCAGTGATAATCGGGGACCCGGGGTGCCCTACGAGCAGTACTTC. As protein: CATSDNRGPGVPYEQYF.

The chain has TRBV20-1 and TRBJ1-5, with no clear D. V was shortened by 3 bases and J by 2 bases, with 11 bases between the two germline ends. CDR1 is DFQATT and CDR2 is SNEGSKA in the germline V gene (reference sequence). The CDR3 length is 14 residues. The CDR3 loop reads CSASLGAGNQPQHF. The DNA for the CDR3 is TGCAGTGCTAGTTTGGGCGCGGGCAATCAGCCCCAGCATTTT.

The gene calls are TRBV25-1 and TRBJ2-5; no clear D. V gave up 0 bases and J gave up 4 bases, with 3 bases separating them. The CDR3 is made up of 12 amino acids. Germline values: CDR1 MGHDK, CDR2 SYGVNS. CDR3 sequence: CASSEYGETQYF. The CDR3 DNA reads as TGTGCCAGCAGTGAATATGGAGAGACCCAGTACTTC.

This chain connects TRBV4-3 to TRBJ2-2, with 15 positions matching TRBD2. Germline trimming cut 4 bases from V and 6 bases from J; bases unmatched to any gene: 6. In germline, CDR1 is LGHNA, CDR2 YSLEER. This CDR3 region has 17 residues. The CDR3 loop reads CASSPGLAGGSAGELFF. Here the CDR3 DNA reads TGCGCCAGCAGCCCCGGACTAGCGGGAGGGTCGGCCGGGGAGCTGTTTTTT.

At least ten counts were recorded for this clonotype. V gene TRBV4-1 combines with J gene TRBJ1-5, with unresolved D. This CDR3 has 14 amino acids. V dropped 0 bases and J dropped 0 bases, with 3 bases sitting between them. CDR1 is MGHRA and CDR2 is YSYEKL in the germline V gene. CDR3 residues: CASSQDPSNQPQHF. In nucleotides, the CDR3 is TGCGCCAGCAGCCAAGATCCTAGCAATCAGCCCCAGCATTTT.